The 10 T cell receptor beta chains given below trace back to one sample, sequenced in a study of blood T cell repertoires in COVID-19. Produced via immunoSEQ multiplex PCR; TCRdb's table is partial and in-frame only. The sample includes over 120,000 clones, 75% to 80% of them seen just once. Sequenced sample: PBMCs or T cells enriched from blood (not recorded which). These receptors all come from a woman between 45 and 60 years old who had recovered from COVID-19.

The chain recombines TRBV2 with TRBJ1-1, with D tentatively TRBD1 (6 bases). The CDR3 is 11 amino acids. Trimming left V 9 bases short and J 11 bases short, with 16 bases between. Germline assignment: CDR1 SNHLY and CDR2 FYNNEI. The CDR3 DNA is TGTGCCAGTTTAAGGAGGACAGACGCTTTCTTT. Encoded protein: CASLRRTDAFF.

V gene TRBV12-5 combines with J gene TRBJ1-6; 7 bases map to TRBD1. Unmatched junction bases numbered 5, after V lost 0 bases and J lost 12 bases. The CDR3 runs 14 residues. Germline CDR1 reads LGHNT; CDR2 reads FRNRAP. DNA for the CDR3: TGTGCTAGTGGTTTGGTACGGACAGGTGGACCCCTCCACTTT. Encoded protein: CASGLVRTGGPLHF.

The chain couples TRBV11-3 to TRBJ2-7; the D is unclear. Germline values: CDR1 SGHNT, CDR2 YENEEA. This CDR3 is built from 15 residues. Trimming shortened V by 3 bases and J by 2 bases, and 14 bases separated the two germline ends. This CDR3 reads CASSFEERAAYEQYF. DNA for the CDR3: TGTGCCAGCAGCTTCGAAGAACGCGCCGCCTACGAGCAGTACTTC.

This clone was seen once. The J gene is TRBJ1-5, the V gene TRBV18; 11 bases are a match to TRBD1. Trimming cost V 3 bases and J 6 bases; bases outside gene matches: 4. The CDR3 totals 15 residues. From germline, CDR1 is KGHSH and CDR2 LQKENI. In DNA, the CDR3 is TGTGCCAGCTCACCCGGACAGGGGGCCAGTCAGCCCCAGCATTTT. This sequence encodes CASSPGQGASQPQHF.

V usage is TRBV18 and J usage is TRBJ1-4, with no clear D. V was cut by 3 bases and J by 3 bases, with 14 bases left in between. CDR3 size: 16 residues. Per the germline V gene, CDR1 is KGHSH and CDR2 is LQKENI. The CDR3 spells CASSPQGGKANEKLFF. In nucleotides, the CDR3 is TGTGCCAGCTCACCTCAAGGCGGTAAAGCTAATGAAAAACTGTTTTTT.

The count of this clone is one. The CDR3 region is CASSGRRGQGYTF. DNA of the CDR3: TGTGCCAGTAGTGGAAGGAGGGGGCAAGGCTACACCTTC. This rearrangement joins TRBV19 to TRBJ1-2; the match to TRBD1 covers 7 bases. The V segment lost 5 bases and the J segment 8 bases; nucleotides outside the gene matches: 8. The CDR3 loop spans 13 amino acids. Germline-derived CDR1 and CDR2 are LNHDA and SQIVND (reference sequence).

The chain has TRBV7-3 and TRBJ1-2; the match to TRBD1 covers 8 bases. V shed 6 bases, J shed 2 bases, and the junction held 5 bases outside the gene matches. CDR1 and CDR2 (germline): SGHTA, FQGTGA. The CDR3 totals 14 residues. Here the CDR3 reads CASSLSGGNYGYTF. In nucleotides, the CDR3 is TGTGCCAGCAGTCTCTCAGGGGGCAACTATGGCTACACCTTC.

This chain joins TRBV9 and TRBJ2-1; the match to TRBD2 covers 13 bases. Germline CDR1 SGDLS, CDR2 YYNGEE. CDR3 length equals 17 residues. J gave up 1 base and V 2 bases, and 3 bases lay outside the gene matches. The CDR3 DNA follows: TGTGCCAGCAGCGTCGGACTAGCGGGAGCGTCCTACAATGAGCAGTTCTTC. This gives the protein CASSVGLAGASYNEQFF. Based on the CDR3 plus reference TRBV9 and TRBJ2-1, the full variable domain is DSGVTQTPKHLITATGQRVTLRCSPRSGDLSVYWYQQSLDQGLQFLIQYYNGEERAKGNILERFSAQQFPDLHSELNLSSLELGDSALYFCASSVGLAGASYNEQFFGPGTRLTVL.

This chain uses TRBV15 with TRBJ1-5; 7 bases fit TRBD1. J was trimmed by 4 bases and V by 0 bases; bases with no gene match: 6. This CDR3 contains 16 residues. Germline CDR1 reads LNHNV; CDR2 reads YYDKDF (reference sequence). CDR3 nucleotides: TGTGCCACCAGCAGAGATAGAACAGGGGTGAATCAGCCCCAGCATTTT. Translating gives CATSRDRTGVNQPQHF.

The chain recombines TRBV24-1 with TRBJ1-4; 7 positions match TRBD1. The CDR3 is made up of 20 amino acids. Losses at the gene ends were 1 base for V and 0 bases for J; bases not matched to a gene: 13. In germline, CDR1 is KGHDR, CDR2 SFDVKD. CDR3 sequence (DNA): TGTGCCACCAGTGATTTCTCAACTTGGCAGGGGGTCACAACTAATGAAAAACTGTTTTTT. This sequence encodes CATSDFSTWQGVTTNEKLFF.